What follows are 28 T cell receptor beta chains derived from one specimen sequenced in a study of blood T cells in healthy people across ages. The use of a sample-barcoded 5' primer and a J-beta primer mix characterized a second PCR of about 7 to 12 cycles. One entry per CDR3 protein, called by TCRdb with MiXCR from the 5' RACE reads. The sample has more than 700,000 distinct CDR3 sequences; less than 70% are singletons. Material: blood. Receptors were obtained from an older man in good health.

This sequence joins TRBV28 and TRBJ2-3; D possibly matches TRBD1 or TRBD2 (5 bases each). Looked up from germline, CDR1 is MDHEN and CDR2 is SYDVKM. V was pared by 5 bases and J by 6 bases, with 12 bases between. The length of the CDR3 is 13 residues. The CDR3 loop is CASSTRGLDTQYF. The CDR3 DNA is TGTGCCAGCAGTACCCGGGGCCTTGATACGCAGTATTTT.

CDR3 residues: CASSKVGEQFF. CDR3 DNA sequence: TGTGCCAGCAGCAAAGTGGGTGAGCAGTTCTTC. The genes are TRBV21-1 and TRBJ2-1. TRBV21-1 is a listed pseudogene. This CDR3 is 11 amino acids long.

The V and J genes are TRBV4-2 and TRBJ2-3; 8 positions agree with TRBD2. J lost 5 bases, V lost 1 base, and 11 bases had no gene match. Germline V gives CDR1 LGHNA, CDR2 YNFKEQ. This CDR3 is built from 17 residues. CDR3 protein: CASSQGRAGEGGDTQYF. CDR3 bases: TGTGCCAGCAGCCAAGGGCGAGCGGGAGAGGGAGGAGATACGCAGTATTTT.

The gene calls are TRBV6-2 or TRBV6-3 and TRBJ2-4, with 7 bases fitting TRBD2. Germline CDR1 and CDR2: MNHEY and SVGEGT. The V segment lost 0 bases and the J segment 5 bases; nucleotides outside the gene matches: 10. The CDR3 is made up of 17 amino acids. CDR3 nucleotide sequence: TGTGCCAGCAGTTACTCGAGTGGGGGGGACTTTCAAAACATTCAGTACTTC. It translates to CASSYSSGGDFQNIQYF.

This chain uses TRBV10-1 with TRBJ2-5; no reliable D call. V was clipped by 3 bases and J by 7 bases, with 12 bases between them. The CDR3 has 13 amino acids. CDR1 is WNHNN and CDR2 is SYGVQD in the germline V gene (reference sequence). CDR3 in DNA: TGCGCCAGCAGTGAAGATTGGTCGGGGACCCAGTACTTC. Amino acid sequence: CASSEDWSGTQYF.

The rearrangement uses TRBV5-1 and TRBJ1-2; D is perhaps TRBD1 (6 bases). The CDR3 extends over 14 amino acids. Germline V lookup: CDR1 SGHRS, CDR2 YFSETQ. Between the trimmed V and J ends, which lost 4 bases and 6 bases, there was a span of 16 bases. CDR3 loop: CASSESTGYNGYTF. The CDR3 DNA is TGCGCCAGCAGCGAATCAACAGGGTACAATGGCTACACCTTC.

This clonotype has just a few counts. The chain recombines TRBV4-1 with TRBJ2-7, with 8 nucleotides matching TRBD2. The V gene's germline CDR1 is MGHRA and CDR2 YSYEKL. V lost 4 bases, J lost 4 bases, and 9 bases stayed unmatched. The CDR3 has 15 residues. The CDR3 protein is CASSPAGGVRYEQYF. CDR3 nucleotide sequence: TGCGCCAGCAGCCCCGCGGGGGGCGTTAGATACGAGCAGTACTTC.

The genes are TRBV2 and TRBJ2-3; perhaps TRBD1 as D (6 bases). Germline values: CDR1 SNHLY, CDR2 FYNNEI. CDR3 size: 14 residues. V shed 1 base and J shed 14 bases, with 19 bases lying between them. CDR3 amino acids: CASSEDAGVRDAYF. For the CDR3, the DNA is TGTGCCAGCAGTGAAGATGCAGGGGTCAGAGACGCGTATTTT.

In its sample, this clonotype was seen a few times. The chain joins TRBV12-3 or TRBV12-4 to TRBJ2-1, with 10 bases matching TRBD1. CDR3 length: 15 amino acids. Unmatched junction bases numbered 8, after V lost 5 bases and J lost 7 bases. The CDR3 here is CASSPKGTGDNEQFF. For the CDR3, the DNA is TGTGCCAGCAGTCCCAAGGGGACAGGGGATAATGAGCAGTTCTTC.

This clonotype occurred many times. This chain connects TRBV20-1 to TRBJ2-7; TRBD2 matches at 10 bases. CDR1 DFQATT and CDR2 SNEGSKA come from the germline V gene (reference sequence). J lost 4 bases, V lost 6 bases, and 30 bases had no gene match. The CDR3 has 21 amino acids. The CDR3 sequence: CSAGGTAAAATASGSPYEQYF. For the CDR3, the DNA is TGCAGTGCGGGAGGAACAGCGGCCGCGGCCACGGCTAGCGGGAGTCCTTACGAGCAGTACTTC.

The gene calls are TRBV6-6 and TRBJ2-3; 11 bases match TRBD1. Germline trimming cut 2 bases from V and 14 bases from J; bases unmatched to any gene: 12. Per germline, CDR1 MNHNY and CDR2 SVGAGI (reference sequence). The CDR3 extends over 15 amino acids. The chain's CDR3 is CASSYSGQGARYAYF. The CDR3 nucleotides are TGTGCCAGCAGTTACAGTGGACAGGGGGCAAGATACGCGTATTTT.

This clonotype has a count of ten or more. The rearrangement uses TRBV12-3 or TRBV12-4 and TRBJ2-3, with D perhaps matching TRBD2 (6 bases). The CDR3 sequence is 16 residues long. V dropped 6 bases and J dropped 14 bases, with 30 bases sitting between them. CDR3 loop: CASSSSPREWGRYAYF. In nucleotides, the CDR3 is TGTGCCAGCAGCTCGAGCCCACGGGAGTGGGGGAGATACGCGTATTTT.

The gene calls are TRBV7-9 and TRBJ2-6; the match to TRBD1 covers 8 bases. V gave up 1 base and J gave up 0 bases; unmatched junction bases: 5. CDR1 and CDR2 (germline): SEHNR, FQNEAQ (reference sequence). The CDR3 totals 18 residues. CDR3 amino acids: CASSLDRGWYSGANVLTF. Here the CDR3 DNA reads TGTGCCAGCAGCTTAGACAGGGGGTGGTACTCTGGGGCCAACGTCCTGACTTTC. The variable domain in full, with the rest retrieved from reference TRBV7-9 and TRBJ2-6, is DTGVSQNPRHKITKRGQNVTFRCDPISEHNRLYWYRQTLGQGPEFLTYFQNEAQLEKSRLLSDRFSAERPKGSFSTLEIQRTEQGDSAMYLCASSLDRGWYSGANVLTFGAGSRLTVL.

The chain combines TRBV6-1 with TRBJ2-5; TRBD2 matches 14 bases. TRBJ2-7 explains the end of the DNA better; the J call may be wrong. The V gene's germline CDR1 is MNHNS and CDR2 SASEGT. This CDR3 has 19 residues. In nucleotides, the CDR3 is TGTGCCAGCAGTGCGGTGTGGACTAGCGGGAGGCCCCGATCGGCCGAGCAGTACTTC. It yields the protein CASSAVWTSGRPRSAEQYF.

The J gene is TRBJ1-2, the V gene TRBV29-1; 8 bases fit TRBD1. The V gene's germline CDR1 is SQVTM and CDR2 ANQGSEA. CDR3 length: 13 amino acids. With 8 bases clipped from V and 5 bases from J, the junction kept 10 bases outside the gene matches. The CDR3 DNA reads as TGCAGCACAAGACAGGGGATAGGGTATGGCTACACCTTC. Translated: CSTRQGIGYGYTF.

The sample holds a few counts of this clonotype. The rearrangement joins TRBV6-2 or TRBV6-3 to TRBJ1-5; no clear D gene. The germline V gene has CDR1 MNHEY and CDR2 SVGEGT. This CDR3 comprises 14 residues. V was clipped by 7 bases and J by 6 bases, with 16 bases between them. CDR3 coding DNA: TGTGCCAGCACAATGGAGGGTGAGCGTCAGCCCCAGCATTTT. It translates to CASTMEGERQPQHF.

The rearrangement links TRBV12-3 or TRBV12-4 to TRBJ2-7; 8 bases are shared with TRBD2. The J call is doubtful: the DNA matches TRBJ2-5 better. CDR3 length: 16 amino acids. The DNA for the CDR3 is TGTGCCAGCAGTTTAACGGGGGGGACCGTCAAAGAGACCCAGTACTTC. Amino acid sequence: CASSLTGGTVKETQYF.

The chain recombines TRBV29-1 with TRBJ2-7; the D gene is possibly TRBD1 (5 bases). Germline CDR1 SQVTM, CDR2 ANQGSEA. The CDR3 extends over 13 amino acids. V dropped 7 bases and J dropped 3 bases, with 16 bases sitting between them. The CDR3 region has the DNA TGCAGCGCGCGAAGGCAGGGTAGCTACGAGCAGTACTTC. Translation: CSARRQGSYEQYF.

This clonotype was picked up a small number of times. The J gene is TRBJ2-1, the V gene TRBV20-1; 7 nucleotides line up with TRBD2. Germline V CDR1 and CDR2: DFQATT, SNEGSKA (reference sequence). With V trimmed by 3 bases and J by 3 bases, 8 bases remained unmatched. CDR3 size: 15 residues. CDR3 coding DNA: TGCAGTGCTAGTCCGGGAGGCAGGAGCTACAATGAGCAGTTCTTC. This codes for CSASPGGRSYNEQFF.

The sample holds a few counts of this clonotype. The CDR3 nucleotides read TGTGCCAGCAGTCCTAGTGGGAGTCTCACCTACGAGCAGTACTTC. It encodes CASSPSGSLTYEQYF. V and J are TRBV28 and TRBJ2-7, with D perhaps TRBD2 (5 bases). V lost 5 bases and J 2 bases, leaving 16 bases between the germline ends. This CDR3 is built from 15 residues. The V gene's germline CDR1 is MDHEN and CDR2 SYDVKM.

V usage is TRBV20-1 and J usage is TRBJ2-5; 10 nucleotides line up with TRBD2. The V gene's germline CDR1 is DFQATT and CDR2 SNEGSKA (reference sequence). The junction had 4 bases not matched to a gene; V was cut back by 1 base and J by 2 bases. This CDR3 contains 15 residues. CDR3 loop: CSARASGRGQETQYF. CDR3 sequence (DNA): TGCAGTGCTAGAGCAAGCGGGAGGGGGCAAGAGACCCAGTACTTC.

A single count supports this clonotype. The V call is TRBV3-1, the J call TRBJ2-5; 12 nucleotides line up with TRBD2. The CDR3 has 16 residues. V was clipped by 2 bases and J by 3 bases; unmatched bases: 4. CDR1 and CDR2 (germline): LGHDT, YNNKEL (reference sequence). CDR3 in DNA: TGTGCCAGCAGCCAACGGACTAGCGGGGATAAAGAGACCCAGTACTTC. Translation: CASSQRTSGDKETQYF.

The V and J genes are TRBV29-1 and TRBJ2-3; D may be TRBD2 (6 bases). This CDR3 spans 17 amino acids. CDR1 is SQVTM, CDR2 ANQGSEA, per germline. The ends were cut back, 6 bases at V and 6 bases at J, with 28 bases in the middle. The DNA for the CDR3 is TGCAGCGTCGACCGGACACCCACGGGGGTTCAGACGGATACGCAGTATTTT. It translates to CSVDRTPTGVQTDTQYF.

A few counts support this clonotype. The rearrangement links TRBV10-3 to TRBJ2-5, with a tentative D call TRBD2 (5 bases). V was clipped by 5 bases and J by 5 bases, with 6 bases between them. The CDR3 length is 11 residues. Looked up from germline, CDR1 is ENHRY and CDR2 is SYGVKD. In DNA, the CDR3 is TGTGCCATCAGTCCGGGGGAGACCCAGTACTTC. This sequence encodes CAISPGETQYF.

The J gene is TRBJ1-2, the V gene TRBV28; D unresolved. V lost 2 bases and J lost 4, with 5 bases in between. This CDR3 spans 12 amino acids. The germline V gene encodes CDR1 MDHEN and CDR2 SYDVKM. For the CDR3, the DNA is TGTGCCAGCAGTTTAAGATTCTATGGCTACACCTTC. Translating it yields CASSLRFYGYTF.

The chain combines TRBV27 with TRBJ2-1; 10 bases are shared with TRBD2. Germline CDR1 reads MNHEY; CDR2 reads SMNVEV (reference sequence). The CDR3 has 16 residues. V was clipped by 0 bases and J by 4 bases; unmatched bases: 3. In DNA, the CDR3 is TGTGCCAGCAGTTTATCCCCACTAGCGGGGTACAATGAGCAGTTCTTC. Encoded protein: CASSLSPLAGYNEQFF.

This clonotype was detected many times. The chain uses TRBV24-1 and TRBJ2-1, with D perhaps TRBD1 (5 bases). The V and J ends lost 5 bases and 2 bases respectively, with 9 bases between them. From germline, CDR1 is KGHDR and CDR2 SFDVKD. This CDR3 is 14 amino acids long. The CDR3 here is CATSGAGPYNEQFF. DNA for the CDR3: TGTGCCACCAGTGGGGCAGGGCCCTACAATGAGCAGTTCTTC.

This sequence joins TRBV24-1 and TRBJ2-1; D possibly corresponds to TRBD2 (6 bases). CDR1 and CDR2 from the germline V gene are KGHDR and SFDVKD. The CDR3 runs 15 residues. V gave up 3 bases and J gave up 7 bases, with 15 bases separating them. DNA for the CDR3: TGTGCCACCAGTGATCCGAGGGACTTTCGGAATGAGCAGTTCTTC. Protein product: CATSDPRDFRNEQFF.